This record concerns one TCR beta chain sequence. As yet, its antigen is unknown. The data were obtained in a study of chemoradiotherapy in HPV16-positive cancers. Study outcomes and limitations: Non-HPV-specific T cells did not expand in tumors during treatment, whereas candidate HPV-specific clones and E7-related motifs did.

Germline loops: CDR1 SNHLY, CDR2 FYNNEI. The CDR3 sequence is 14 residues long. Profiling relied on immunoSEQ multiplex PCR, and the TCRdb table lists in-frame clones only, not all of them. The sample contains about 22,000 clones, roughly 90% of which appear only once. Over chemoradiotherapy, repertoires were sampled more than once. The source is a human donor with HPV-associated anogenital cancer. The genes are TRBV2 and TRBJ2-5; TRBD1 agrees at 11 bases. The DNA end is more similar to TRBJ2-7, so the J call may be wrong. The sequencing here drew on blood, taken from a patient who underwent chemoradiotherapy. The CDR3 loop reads CASSKDRGHGEQYF. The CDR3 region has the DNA TGTGCCAGCAGCAAGGACAGGGGGCATGGCGAGCAGTACTTC.